This T cell receptor beta chain was sequenced for a study of identical twins. This clonotype occurred a few times. Its antigen is unknown. There are 15 residues in the CDR3. The V end was cut by 0 bases, the J end by 0 bases, with 6 bases between. Germline-derived CDR1 and CDR2 are SGHTA and FQGTGA. General study findings and limits: Cord blood's abundant beta clonotypes had fewer insertions, unlike memory repertoires. The presence of invariant MAIT and iNKT cells could partly confound analyses of zero-insertion sequences.

TCRdb used MiXCR to reprocess the 5' RACE reads, holding one entry per CDR3 protein. Here the sample spans around 290,000 distinct CDR3 sequences, roughly 8.6% being singletons. With no exceptions, donors were healthy Caucasians. The sample also formed part of further work on yellow fever vaccine responses in identical twins.

This sequence joins TRBV7-3 and TRBJ2-1; no firm D call. Material for sequencing was CD8+ T cells sorted from blood. The receptor was isolated from a woman between 18 and 29 years old in good health. CDR3 nucleotides: TGTGCCAGCAGCTTAACTTGGAGCTCCTACAATGAGCAGTTCTTC. Protein sequence: CASSLTWSSYNEQFF.